This T cell receptor (beta chain) is from a study of Graves' ophthalmopathy and Graves' hyperthyroidism. The CDR3 has 12 residues. Trimming removed 3 bases at V and 4 bases at J, with 4 bases between. The germline V gene has CDR1 LNHDA and CDR2 SQIVND (reference sequence). The sequenced template was RNA, covering the TCR beta CDR3 region. First-round RT-PCR used HTBI primers; second-round multiplex PCR followed. TCRdb fed the multiplex PCR reads into MiXCR, producing one record per CDR3 protein. The table includes 300,000 to 350,000 distinct CDR3 sequences, around a sixth detected once. The table lists this clonotype with many counts.

This sequence was found in an adult man with Graves' ophthalmopathy. This chain joins TRBV19 and TRBJ1-5; D is unclear. Specimen: peripheral blood. CDR3 nucleotides: TGTGCCAGTAGTATGGGGAATCAGCCCCAGCATTTT. Encoded protein: CASSMGNQPQHF. Variable domain in full (rest from reference TRBV19 and TRBJ1-5): DGGITQSPKYLFRKEGQNVTLSCEQNLNHDAMYWYRQDPGQGLRLIYYSQIVNDFQKGDIAEGYSVSREKKESFPLTVTSAQKNPTAFYLCASSMGNQPQHFGDGTRLSIL.